The 18 T cell receptor beta chains given below trace back to one sample, sequenced in a study of Tregs in tolerant kidney transplant recipients (dated by TCRdb to about 2019). Antigen specificity for these receptors is unknown. The sample's time point, from its label and the paper: blood sample drawn before combined kidney and bone marrow transplant. The library was built by means of the immunoSEQ multiplex PCR assay. TCRdb's version of the immuneACCESS table is confined to in-frame rearrangements and falls short of the full clone set. An unresolved V gene accounts for under half of the shortfall where checked; the remainder is of unknown origin. The sample contains hundreds of clones, more than 90% of them found a single time. Approximately 4.4% of the sample is taken by the ten largest. The sequencing here drew on Tregs from blood cultured with allogeneic cells, taken before the transplant. The source of these receptors is a human patient who received a combined kidney and bone marrow transplant.

The count of this clone is one. The V call is TRBV7-2, the J call TRBJ1-1; unclear D gene. V was clipped by 4 bases and J by 4 bases, with 16 bases between them. CDR1 and CDR2 (germline): SGHTA, FQGNSA. The CDR3 consists of 15 residues. CDR3 DNA: TGTGCCAGCAGCTCCGTCCGGATTCCTATCACTGAAGCTTTCTTT. This encodes CASSSVRIPITEAFF.

In this sample, this clone turned up once. The chain carries TRBV4-3 and TRBJ1-4, with TRBD1 matching 7 bases. The length of the CDR3 is 15 residues. After removal of 3 bases from V and 10 bases from J, the junction contained 11 bases not matched to a gene. Germline CDR1 is LGHNA and CDR2 is YSLEER. The CDR3 nucleotides are TGCGCCAGCAGCCACGTTACAGGGGAACCGGGAAAACTGTTTTTT. It translates to CASSHVTGEPGKLFF.

V and J are TRBV18 and TRBJ1-1, with D tentatively TRBD1 (5 bases). This CDR3 contains 13 residues. CDR1 KGHSH and CDR2 LQKENI come from the germline V gene. V shed 10 bases and J shed 5 bases, with 17 bases lying between them. Here the CDR3 DNA reads TGTGCCACAACGAGTGGGGGGAAGACTGAAGCTTTCTTT. This translates into CATTSGGKTEAFF.

The chain combines TRBV6-5 with TRBJ1-5; D may be TRBD1 (5 bases). The germline V and J ends were trimmed by 4 bases and 1 base, with 11 bases remaining between them. The CDR3 spans 15 residues. From germline, CDR1 is MNHEY and CDR2 SVGAGI. The CDR3 DNA is TGTGCCAGCAGTTTAGGATGGGGGAGCAATCAGCCCCAGCATTTT. Protein sequence: CASSLGWGSNQPQHF.

The rearrangement uses TRBV9 and TRBJ2-1, with a tentative D call TRBD2 (6 bases). From germline, CDR1 is SGDLS and CDR2 YYNGEE. The CDR3 extends over 15 amino acids. Trimming removed 1 base from V and 5 bases from J, with 13 bases in between. The CDR3 region is CASSVFSGIHNEQFF. CDR3 DNA sequence: TGTGCCAGCAGCGTATTTAGCGGTATTCACAATGAGCAGTTCTTC.

The chain joins TRBV29-1 to TRBJ1-2; TRBD1 might be the D (6 bases). The CDR3 is 13 residues long. CDR1 and CDR2 from the germline V gene are SQVTM and ANQGSEA. Trimming left V 2 bases short and J 7 bases short, with 14 bases between. CDR3 region: CSVERGASSGYTF. The CDR3 bases are TGCAGCGTTGAACGGGGGGCATCGAGTGGCTACACCTTC.

DNA for the CDR3: TGTGCCACCCAAAAACAGGGGGGTGAAAAACTGTTTTTT. This translates into CATQKQGGEKLFF. The chain uses TRBV27 and TRBJ1-4; 8 nucleotides agree with TRBD1. This CDR3 region has 13 residues. Per germline, CDR1 MNHEY and CDR2 SMNVEV (reference sequence). J gave up 7 bases and V 10 bases, and 8 bases lay outside the gene matches.

This clone was detected once. The genes are TRBV5-1 and TRBJ1-1; tentative D call: TRBD1 (6 bases). CDR3 length: 15 amino acids. V lost 2 bases, J lost 4 bases, and 15 bases lay in between. Germline V gives CDR1 SGHRS, CDR2 YFSETQ. The CDR3 is CASSFLQGGITEAFF. In DNA, the CDR3 is TGCGCCAGCAGCTTTTTACAGGGCGGCATCACTGAAGCTTTCTTT. The entire variable domain, with the rest obtained from reference TRBV5-1 and TRBJ1-1, is as follows: KAGVTQTPRYLIKTRGQQVTLSCSPISGHRSVSWYQQTPGQGLQFLFEYFSETQRNKGNFPGRFSGRQFSNSRSEMNVSTLELGDSALYLCASSFLQGGITEAFFGQGTRLTVV.

The chain combines TRBV6-6 with TRBJ1-4, with D possibly being TRBD1 (5 bases). The CDR3 runs to 13 residues. CDR1 and CDR2 (germline): MNHNY, SVGAGI (reference sequence). V lost 7 bases, J lost 5 bases, and 11 bases lay in between. The CDR3 DNA sequence: TGTGCCAGCAATTCCCGGGGGAATGAAAAACTGTTTTTT. Translation gives CASNSRGNEKLFF.

The chain is built from TRBV4-3 and TRBJ2-7, with TRBD1 identical over 8 bases. Germline-derived CDR1 and CDR2 are LGHNA and YSLEER. The trim removed 2 bases at V and 5 bases at J, leaving 14 bases unmatched. The CDR3 extends over 17 amino acids. The CDR3 nucleotides read TGCGCCAGCAGCCAAAACCCTGCCGGACAGGGAATAAACGAGCAGTACTTC. It codes for CASSQNPAGQGINEQYF.

The rearrangement links TRBV11-2 to TRBJ1-2; D is perhaps TRBD1 (5 bases). Trimming left V 3 bases short and J 1 base short, with 18 bases between. Looked up from germline, CDR1 is SGHAT and CDR2 is FQNNGV. This CDR3 has 17 amino acids. In DNA form, the CDR3 reads TGTGCCAGCAGCTTCAACCCGGCAGGGCACCTTAACTATGGCTACACCTTC. This translates into CASSFNPAGHLNYGYTF.

This clone was found once. The rearrangement links TRBV4-1 to TRBJ2-3; 15 nucleotides match TRBD2. The CDR3 is made up of 19 amino acids. The V gene end was trimmed by 4 bases and the J gene end by 4 bases; junction bases not matched to a gene: 12. Germline V gives CDR1 MGHRA, CDR2 YSYEKL. The CDR3 DNA is TGCGCCAGCAGCCCCGGACTAGCGGGAGGGCCCAGGATGTCAGATACGCAGTATTTT. Protein: CASSPGLAGGPRMSDTQYF.

The table lists this clone with a count of one. The chain combines TRBV9 with TRBJ2-3, with 8 nucleotides matching TRBD2. J was trimmed by 1 base and V by 4 bases; bases with no gene match: 8. This CDR3 contains 16 residues. Germline V lookup: CDR1 SGDLS, CDR2 YYNGEE. This chain's CDR3 is CASSPGGLVGTDTQYF. Written as DNA, the CDR3 is TGTGCCAGCAGCCCGGGGGGACTAGTTGGCACAGATACGCAGTATTTT.

V and J are TRBV30 and TRBJ1-3; D is perhaps TRBD1 (6 bases). Trimming shortened V by 1 base and J by 8 bases, and 15 bases separated the two germline ends. Per germline, CDR1 GTSNPN and CDR2 SVGIG (reference sequence). This CDR3 region has 14 residues. In nucleotides, the CDR3 is TGTGCCTGGAGTGCCCAGACAGGTGGGCACACCATATATTTT. Protein: CAWSAQTGGHTIYF.

V and J are TRBV19 and TRBJ1-5; D is possibly TRBD1 (6 bases). The V end lost 5 bases, the J end lost 2 bases, and 13 bases lay between the germline ends. The CDR3 has 15 amino acids. CDR1 and CDR2 from the germline V gene are LNHDA and SQIVND (reference sequence). CDR3 amino acids: CASSSGAEGNQPQHF. CDR3 sequence (DNA): TGTGCCAGTAGTTCAGGGGCCGAGGGCAATCAGCCCCAGCATTTT.

The chain employs TRBV5-1 and TRBJ2-5, with a weak D call TRBD2 (5 bases). From germline, CDR1 is SGHRS and CDR2 YFSETQ. The CDR3 is made up of 15 amino acids. The germline V and J ends were trimmed by 0 bases and 4 bases, with 13 bases remaining between them. In DNA form, the CDR3 reads TGCGCCAGCAGCTTGGCACTTGGGGAGTTAGAGACCCAGTACTTC. The encoded protein is CASSLALGELETQYF.

The chain links TRBV5-5 to TRBJ1-2; unclear D gene. Germline assignment: CDR1 SGHKS and CDR2 YYEKEE (reference sequence). The CDR3 sequence is 16 residues long. V lost 7 bases to trimming and J lost 4 bases, with 23 bases between them. The CDR3 DNA reads as TGTGCCAGCGCATTCTTTGTCCCTCGAAAGACCTATGGCTACACCTTC. It specifies CASAFFVPRKTYGYTF. The full variable domain, in which reference TRBV5-5 and TRBJ1-2 provide the parts outside the CDR3, is DAGVTQSPTHLIKTRGQQVTLRCSPISGHKSVSWYQQVLGQGPQFIFQYYEKEERGRGNFPDRFSARQFPNYSSELNVNALLLGDSALYLCASAFFVPRKTYGYTFGSGTRLTVV.

The chain links TRBV19 to TRBJ1-1; no reliable D call. The CDR3 is 14 residues long. Per the germline V gene, CDR1 is LNHDA and CDR2 is SQIVND (reference sequence). Trimming took off 4 bases at V and 7 bases at J, with 16 bases between the two ends. CDR3 DNA sequence: TGTGCCAGTAGTACAGCCCCGGTCTACGGTGAAGCTTTCTTT. Translating it yields CASSTAPVYGEAFF.